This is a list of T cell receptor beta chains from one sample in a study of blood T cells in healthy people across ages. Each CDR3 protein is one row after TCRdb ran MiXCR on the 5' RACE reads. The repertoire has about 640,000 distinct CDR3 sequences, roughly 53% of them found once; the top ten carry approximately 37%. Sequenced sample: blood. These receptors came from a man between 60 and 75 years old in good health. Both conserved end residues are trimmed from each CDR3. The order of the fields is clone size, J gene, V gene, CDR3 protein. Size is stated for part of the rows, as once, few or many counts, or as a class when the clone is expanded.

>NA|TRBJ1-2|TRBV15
ATSRDPGQGYGYT
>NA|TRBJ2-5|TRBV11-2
ASSPWEVESQY
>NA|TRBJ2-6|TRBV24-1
ATSDPRGQRANVLT
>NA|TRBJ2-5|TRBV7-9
ANRAVGGQETQY
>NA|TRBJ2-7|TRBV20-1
SARAQGPYEQY
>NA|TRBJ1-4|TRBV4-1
ASSQDFGGGATNEKLF
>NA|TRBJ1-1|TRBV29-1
SVREQGGNTEAF
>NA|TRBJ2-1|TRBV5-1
ASSLQGQDSYNEQF
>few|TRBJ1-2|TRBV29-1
SVDADLGYGYT
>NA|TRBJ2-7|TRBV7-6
ASSTSVRSYEQY
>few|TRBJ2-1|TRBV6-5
ASSPGSHNEQF
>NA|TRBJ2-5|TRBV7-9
ASGPAGIGEETQY
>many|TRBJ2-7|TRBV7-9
ASSPTYSYEQY
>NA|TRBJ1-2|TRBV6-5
ASSAPAIGEGYT
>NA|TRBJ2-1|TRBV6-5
ASSLGQEANEQF
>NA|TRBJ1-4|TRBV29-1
SADANEKLF
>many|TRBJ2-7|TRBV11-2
ASSPVLDSLVYEQY
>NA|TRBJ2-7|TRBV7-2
ASSLVGRAQY
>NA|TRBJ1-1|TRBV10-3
AISEATENTEAF
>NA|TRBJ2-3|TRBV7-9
ASSPRTSGTDTQY
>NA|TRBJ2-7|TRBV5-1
ASAFTRSEVYEQY
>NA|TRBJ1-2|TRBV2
ASSPTGSVGYT
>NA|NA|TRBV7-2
ASSLSVGYEQY
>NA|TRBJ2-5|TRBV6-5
ASSYSRQGETQY
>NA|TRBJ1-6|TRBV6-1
ASRPGFSYNSPLH
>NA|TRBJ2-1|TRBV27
ASSFDRGQIDKQF
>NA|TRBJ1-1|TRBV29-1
SVAQGLNTEAF
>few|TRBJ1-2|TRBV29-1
SVGRGSANYGYT
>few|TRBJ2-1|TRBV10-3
AISGRDNEQF
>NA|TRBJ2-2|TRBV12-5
ASVWGRPNTGELF
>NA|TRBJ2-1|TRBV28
ASSLQRGIQYNEQF